This T cell receptor beta chain is from a study of control samples from healthy donors and cancer patients. This table comes from immunoSEQ multiplex PCR, and its TCRdb copy is limited to in-frame clones, with some not included. This sample carries tens of thousands of clones, roughly 86% of them seen once, and the ten largest clones take about 9.2%. The germline gives CDR1 SEHNR, CDR2 FQNEAQ (reference sequence). The CDR3 is made up of 15 amino acids. V shed 6 bases and J shed 5 bases, with 20 bases lying between them. The rearrangement uses TRBV7-9 and TRBJ2-7; tentatively, D is TRBD2 (5 bases). The sequenced sample was blood. This clonotype was obtained from a woman aged 55-69 years in good health. Here the CDR3 reads CASSQNWEMANEQYF. In DNA form, the CDR3 reads TGTGCCAGCAGTCAAAATTGGGAGATGGCTAACGAGCAGTACTTC.